The sequence of this T cell receptor (beta chain) was determined in a study of T cells in Graves' hyperthyroidism and ophthalmopathy. It was uncontrolled infection, other autoimmune disease, pregnancy or lactation that excluded patients. Germline V gives CDR1 LGHDT, CDR2 YNNKEL (reference sequence). The CDR3 length is 14 residues. The ends were cut back, 1 base at V and 7 bases at J, with 13 bases in the middle. RNA transcripts gave rise to amplified TCR beta CDR3 regions. With the HTBI primer set, the TCR CDR3 went through a first round of RT-PCR. TCRdb passed the multiplex PCR reads through MiXCR, listing each CDR3 protein once. The sample shows 400,000 or so distinct CDR3 sequences, 11% to 15% of them seen only once. Many counts were recorded for this clonotype. Its antigen is unknown. Study-level findings and limits: Among thyroid clonotypes expanded above 0.001, most also appeared in blood.

This sequence joins TRBV3-1 and TRBJ1-2; the D gene is possibly TRBD1 (5 bases). This TCR derives from a man aged 50-59 years with Graves' ophthalmopathy. Sequencing was performed on blood. DNA of the CDR3: TGTGCCAGCAGCCAAGTAGAAGGGGCGGGTGGCTACACCTTC. Protein sequence: CASSQVEGAGGYTF.